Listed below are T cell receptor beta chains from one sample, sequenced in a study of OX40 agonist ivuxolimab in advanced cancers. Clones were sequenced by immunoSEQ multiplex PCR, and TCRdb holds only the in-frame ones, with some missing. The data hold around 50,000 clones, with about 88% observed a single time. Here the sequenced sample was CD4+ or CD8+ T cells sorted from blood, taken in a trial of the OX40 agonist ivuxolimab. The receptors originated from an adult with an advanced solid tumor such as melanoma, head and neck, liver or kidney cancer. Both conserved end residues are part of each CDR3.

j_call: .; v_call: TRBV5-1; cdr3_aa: CASSLAYEQYF
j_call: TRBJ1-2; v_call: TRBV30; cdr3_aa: CAGASLGNYGYTF
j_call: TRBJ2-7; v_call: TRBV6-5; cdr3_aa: CASSRNRGKGYEQYF
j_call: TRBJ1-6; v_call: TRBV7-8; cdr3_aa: CASSLRVDSPLHF
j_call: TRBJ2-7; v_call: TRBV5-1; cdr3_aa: CASSRGDTNSYEQYF
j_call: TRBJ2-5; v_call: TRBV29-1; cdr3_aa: CSVEANQETQYF
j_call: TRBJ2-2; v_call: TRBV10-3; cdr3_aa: CASSNTGELFF
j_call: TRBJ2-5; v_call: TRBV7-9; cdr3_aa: CASSSNRDSFKETQYF
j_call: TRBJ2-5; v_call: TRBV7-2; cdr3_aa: CASSLGSGGETQYF
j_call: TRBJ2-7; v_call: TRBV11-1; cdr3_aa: CASRAGTSYEQYF
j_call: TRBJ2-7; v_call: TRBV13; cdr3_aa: CASSLGRRAYEQYF
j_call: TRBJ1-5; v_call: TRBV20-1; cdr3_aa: CSASGWGPQHF
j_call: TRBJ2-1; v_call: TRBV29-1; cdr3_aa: CSARTSGSYNEQFF
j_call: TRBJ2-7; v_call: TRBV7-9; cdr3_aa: CASSFEGLGGYEQYF
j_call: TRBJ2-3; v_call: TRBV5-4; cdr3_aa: CASSSGGLGTDTQYF
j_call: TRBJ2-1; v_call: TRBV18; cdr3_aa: CASSPPAGGYNEQFF
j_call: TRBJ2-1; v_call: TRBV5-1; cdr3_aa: CASSSSGRPSYNEQFF
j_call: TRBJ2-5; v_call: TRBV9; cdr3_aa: CASSVGSTWQETQYF
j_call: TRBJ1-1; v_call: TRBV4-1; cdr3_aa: CASSQVRGGANTEAFF
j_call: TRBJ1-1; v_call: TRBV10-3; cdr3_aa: CAISETDFNTEAFF
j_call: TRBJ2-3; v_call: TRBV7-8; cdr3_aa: CASSSRGPDTQYF
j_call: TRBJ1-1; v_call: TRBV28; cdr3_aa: CASSRRTEAFF
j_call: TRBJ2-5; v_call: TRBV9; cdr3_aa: CASSLGTIQETQYF
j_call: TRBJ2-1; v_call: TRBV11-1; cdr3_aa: CASSFFSSGGRGNEQFF
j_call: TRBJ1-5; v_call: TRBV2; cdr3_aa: CASTGQGNQPQHF
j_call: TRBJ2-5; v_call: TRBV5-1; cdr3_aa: CASSWGPGDQETQYF
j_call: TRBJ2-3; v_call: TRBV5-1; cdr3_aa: CASSLPREGTDTQYF
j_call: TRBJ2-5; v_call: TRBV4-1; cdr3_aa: CASSQDRGASGDQETQYF
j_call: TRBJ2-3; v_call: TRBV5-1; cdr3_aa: CASSPEGFTDTQYF
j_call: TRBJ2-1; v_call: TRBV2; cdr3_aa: CADQRTSGDNEQFF
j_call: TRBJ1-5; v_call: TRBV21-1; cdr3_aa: CAYQGTGEVSNQPQHF
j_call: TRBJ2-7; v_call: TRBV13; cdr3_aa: CASSNTRDSTWEQYF
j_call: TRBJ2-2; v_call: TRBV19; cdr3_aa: CASSIVWGGELFF
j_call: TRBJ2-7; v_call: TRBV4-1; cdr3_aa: CASSSRLAGVLYEQYF
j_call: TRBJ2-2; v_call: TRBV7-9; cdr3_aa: CASTGTGGPGELFF
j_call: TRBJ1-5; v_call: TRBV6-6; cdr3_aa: CASYALGTSNQPQHF
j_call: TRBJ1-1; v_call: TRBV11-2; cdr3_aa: CASSSGTGRAFF
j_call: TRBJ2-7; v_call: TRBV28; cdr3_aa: CASSLDQTYEQYF